These 21 T cell receptor beta chains share one sample of origin, sequenced in a study of PD-L1 blockade in urothelial cancer. Measured with immunoSEQ multiplex PCR; TCRdb has only the in-frame clones, and not every one. Of 75,000 to 95,000 clones listed, 85% to 95% were seen once; the top ten hold roughly 9.4%. The sequencing used PBMCs, collected around atezolizumab (anti-PD-L1) treatment. These receptors all stem from a man aged 60 to 75 with urothelial cancer.

This chain joins TRBV7-9 and TRBJ2-1; TRBD1 might be the D (6 bases). Germline CDR1 is SEHNR and CDR2 is FQNEAQ (reference sequence). Trimming left V 5 bases short and J 0 bases short, with 11 bases between. The CDR3 runs to 15 residues. The chain's CDR3 is CASSTGQNSYNEQFF. DNA for the CDR3: TGTGCCAGCAGCACTGGACAGAACTCCTACAATGAGCAGTTCTTC.

The chain combines TRBV14 with TRBJ2-3; D might be TRBD2 (5 bases). The CDR3 consists of 14 residues. The V end lost 4 bases, the J end lost 7 bases, and 15 bases lay between the germline ends. Looked up from germline, CDR1 is SGHDN and CDR2 is FVKESK. The DNA for the CDR3 is TGTGCCAGCAGCCTCCCGGGATCTGCCAATACGCAGTATTTT. Protein sequence: CASSLPGSANTQYF.

In nucleotides, the CDR3 is TGTGCCAACTCAACAGATACGCAGTATTTT. It encodes CANSTDTQYF. The chain combines TRBV2 with TRBJ2-3, with D hard to call. The germline gives CDR1 SNHLY, CDR2 FYNNEI. CDR3 size: 10 residues. The V end lost 10 bases, the J end lost 3 bases, and 5 bases lay between the germline ends.

This sequence joins TRBV5-1 and TRBJ2-5; TRBD1 matches at 9 bases. CDR1 and CDR2 from the germline V gene are SGHRS and YFSETQ. This CDR3 is built from 14 residues. Losses at the gene ends were 4 bases for V and 4 bases for J; bases not matched to a gene: 5. The CDR3 protein is CASSLGQGRETQYF. The DNA of the CDR3 is TGCGCCAGCAGCCTAGGACAGGGGCGAGAGACCCAGTACTTC. Using reference TRBV5-1 and TRBJ2-5 for the parts outside the CDR3, the full variable domain is KAGVTQTPRYLIKTRGQQVTLSCSPISGHRSVSWYQQTPGQGLQFLFEYFSETQRNKGNFPGRFSGRQFSNSRSEMNVSTLELGDSALYLCASSLGQGRETQYFGPGTRLLVL.

The chain is built from TRBV4-2 and TRBJ1-3; 9 bases line up with TRBD1. CDR3 length: 17 residues. Germline V gene sequence: CDR1 LGHNA, CDR2 YNFKEQ. The V segment lost 6 bases and the J segment 2 bases; nucleotides outside the gene matches: 11. The CDR3 bases are TGTGCCAGCAGTGAACCGGGACAGGGTTTTGCTGGAAACACCATATATTTT. The encoded protein is CASSEPGQGFAGNTIYF.

This clone came up a few times. CDR3 nucleotide sequence: TGTGCCACCCGACAGAGCTCCTACGAGCAGTACTTC. Amino acid sequence: CATRQSSYEQYF. The chain recombines TRBV7-2 with TRBJ2-7; tentative D call: TRBD1 (5 bases). With 10 bases removed from V and 0 bases from J, the gap between germline ends came to 10 bases. The CDR3 loop spans 12 amino acids. Germline assignment: CDR1 SGHTA and CDR2 FQGNSA.

The chain has TRBV7-2 and TRBJ1-2; 9 bases agree with TRBD1. V was pared by 4 bases and J by 4 bases, with 10 bases of the junction left unmatched. Germline values: CDR1 SGHTA, CDR2 FQGNSA. The CDR3 sequence is 16 residues long. The CDR3 bases are TGTGCCAGCAGCTCGAACCGCGGGACAGGGATCTATGGCTACACCTTC. This gives the protein CASSSNRGTGIYGYTF.

V is TRBV7-6 and J is TRBJ2-1; the match to TRBD2 covers 12 bases. Trimming took 5 bases from V and 1 from J; bases not matched to a gene: 6. The length of the CDR3 is 17 residues. Germline values: CDR1 SGHVS, CDR2 FNYEAQ. CDR3 sequence: CASSQTSGSGSYNEQFF. CDR3 nucleotide sequence: TGTGCCAGCAGCCAGACTAGCGGGAGTGGGTCCTACAATGAGCAGTTCTTC.

The chain uses TRBV6-1 and TRBJ2-7; a possible D gene is TRBD2 (6 bases). Deletions cut 1 base from V and 6 bases from J, with 13 bases between. CDR3 size: 14 residues. Germline CDR1 reads MNHNS; CDR2 reads SASEGT. In DNA, the CDR3 is TGTGCCAGCAGTGAAGGCGATTCCGGGAGCGAGCAGTACTTC. Protein product: CASSEGDSGSEQYF.

This chain connects TRBV10-3 to TRBJ1-1; tentatively, D is TRBD1 (6 bases). The V end was cut by 4 bases, the J end by 1 base, with 10 bases between. In germline, CDR1 is ENHRY, CDR2 SYGVKD. The length of the CDR3 is 14 residues. The CDR3, as DNA: TGTGCCATCAGTGGATCACAGGGGAACACTGAAGCTTTCTTT. Its translation is CAISGSQGNTEAFF.

This rearrangement joins TRBV6-5 to TRBJ1-2; no clear D. The CDR3 has 14 residues. With 2 bases removed from V and 10 bases from J, the gap between germline ends came to 17 bases. Germline CDR1 reads MNHEY; CDR2 reads SVGAGI. CDR3 in DNA: TGTGCCAGCAGTTACAGGGAGGTTGTAATGGTCTACACCTTC. This gives the protein CASSYREVVMVYTF.

This clone was detected only once. The chain carries TRBV4-2 and TRBJ2-1, with 14 bases aligning to TRBD2. Trimming took 0 bases from V and 8 from J; bases not matched to a gene: 12. This CDR3 spans 19 amino acids. The germline gives CDR1 LGHNA, CDR2 YNFKEQ. In DNA form, the CDR3 reads TGTGCCAGCAGCCAAGATCTCATCCACGGGACTAGCGGGAGTTATGAGCAGTTCTTC. Translation: CASSQDLIHGTSGSYEQFF.

The chain joins TRBV7-8 to TRBJ2-7, with TRBD1 matching 8 bases. Germline assignment: CDR1 SGHVS and CDR2 FQNEAQ. J was trimmed by 2 bases and V by 4 bases; bases with no gene match: 4. This CDR3 comprises 14 residues. Here the CDR3 reads CASSSRTGTYEQYF. DNA for the CDR3: TGTGCCAGCAGCTCGAGGACAGGGACCTACGAGCAGTACTTC.

The V and J genes are TRBV5-1 and TRBJ1-1, with no clear D. The CDR3 loop spans 14 amino acids. V lost 0 bases, J lost 1 base, and 7 bases lay in between. Germline lookup yields CDR1 SGHRS and CDR2 YFSETQ. CDR3 region: CASSLAPGNTEAFF. CDR3 DNA: TGCGCCAGCAGCTTGGCTCCGGGGAACACTGAAGCTTTCTTT. The full variable domain, in which reference TRBV5-1 and TRBJ1-1 provide the parts outside the CDR3, is KAGVTQTPRYLIKTRGQQVTLSCSPISGHRSVSWYQQTPGQGLQFLFEYFSETQRNKGNFPGRFSGRQFSNSRSEMNVSTLELGDSALYLCASSLAPGNTEAFFGQGTRLTVV.

The chain is built from TRBV5-6 and TRBJ2-7; possibly TRBD2 for D (5 bases). Germline loops: CDR1 SGHDT, CDR2 YYEEEE. The V end was cut by 4 bases, the J end by 0 bases, with 11 bases between. CDR3 length: 14 amino acids. CDR3 sequence: CASSPGSSSYEQYF. The CDR3 coding sequence is TGTGCCAGCAGCCCGGGGTCCAGCTCCTACGAGCAGTACTTC.

The rearrangement links TRBV13 to TRBJ2-3; 11 bases are a match to TRBD1. V shed 6 bases, J shed 4 bases, and the junction held 6 bases outside the gene matches. CDR1 and CDR2 from the germline V gene are PRHDT and FYEKMQ (reference sequence). The CDR3 spans 15 residues. The CDR3 here is CASRARDRGSDTQYF. The CDR3, as DNA: TGTGCCAGCAGGGCCCGGGACAGGGGGTCAGATACGCAGTATTTT.

The genes are TRBV5-1 and TRBJ2-2; 7 positions match TRBD2. Germline CDR1 is SGHRS and CDR2 is YFSETQ. The trim removed 4 bases at V and 6 bases at J, leaving 3 bases unmatched. This CDR3 is 13 amino acids long. CDR3 loop: CASSPGGPGELFF. The CDR3 region has the DNA TGCGCCAGCAGCCCGGGGGGTCCCGGGGAGCTGTTTTTT.

This clone was counted a single time. J is TRBJ2-7 and V is TRBV5-1, with D tentatively TRBD1 (5 bases). Per the germline V gene, CDR1 is SGHRS and CDR2 is YFSETQ. V gave up 4 bases and J gave up 5 bases, with 22 bases separating them. The CDR3 loop spans 16 amino acids. As DNA, the CDR3 is TGCGCCAGCAGCGCGTTTCTTCACAGGACCCATCACGAGCAGTACTTC. Translation gives CASSAFLHRTHHEQYF.

The chain has TRBV18 and TRBJ1-2; TRBD1 matches 10 bases. V was pared by 3 bases and J by 6 bases, with 22 bases of the junction left unmatched. Germline loops: CDR1 KGHSH, CDR2 LQKENI. This CDR3 region has 20 residues. The CDR3 loop is CASSPNLSSSSGTGDDGYTF. As DNA, the CDR3 is TGTGCCAGCTCACCTAATCTTAGTAGTTCTTCCGGGACAGGGGACGATGGCTACACCTTC.

The rearrangement links TRBV5-1 to TRBJ1-2; D gene ambiguous. The length of the CDR3 is 13 residues. The germline gives CDR1 SGHRS, CDR2 YFSETQ. Trimming removed 0 bases at V and 7 bases at J, with 10 bases between. The chain's CDR3 is CASSLGQAGGYTF. DNA for the CDR3: TGCGCCAGCAGCTTGGGGCAGGCGGGTGGCTACACCTTC.

This clone was detected only once. V usage is TRBV4-1 and J usage is TRBJ2-4; no definite D call. The CDR3 length is 14 residues. V gave up 1 base and J gave up 0 bases, with 4 bases separating them. Germline CDR1 is MGHRA and CDR2 is YSYEKL. CDR3 region: CASSQGGAKNIQYF. The CDR3, as DNA: TGCGCCAGCAGCCAAGGAGGAGCCAAAAACATTCAGTACTTC.